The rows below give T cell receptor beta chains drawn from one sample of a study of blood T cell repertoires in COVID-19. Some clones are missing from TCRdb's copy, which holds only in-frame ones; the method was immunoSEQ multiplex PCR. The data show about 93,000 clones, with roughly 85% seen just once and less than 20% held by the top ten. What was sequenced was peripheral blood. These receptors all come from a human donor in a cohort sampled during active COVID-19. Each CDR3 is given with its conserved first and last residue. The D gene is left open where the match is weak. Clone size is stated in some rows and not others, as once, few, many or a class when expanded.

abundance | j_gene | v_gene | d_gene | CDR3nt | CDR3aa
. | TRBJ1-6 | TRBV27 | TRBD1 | TGTGCCAGCAGCTCCGGACAGGGGAATTCACCCCTCCACTTT | CASSSGQGNSPLHF
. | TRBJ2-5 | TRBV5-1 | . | TGCGCCAGCAGCTTGGTCAGGGGTCGAGAGACCCAGTACTTC | CASSLVRGRETQYF
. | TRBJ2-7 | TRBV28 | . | TGTGCCAGCTCCAGGGGTCCCTACGAGCAGTACTTC | CASSRGPYEQYF
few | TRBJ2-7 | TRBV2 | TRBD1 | TGTGCCAGCAGGGACAGGGGTAGGTACGAGCAGTACTTC | CASRDRGRYEQYF
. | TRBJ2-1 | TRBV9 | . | TGTGCCAGCAGCGTAGCGGATGAGCAGTTCTTC | CASSVADEQFF
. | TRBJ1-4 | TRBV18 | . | TGTGCCAGCTCACCACTAGAAACTAATGAAAAACTGTTTTTT | CASSPLETNEKLFF
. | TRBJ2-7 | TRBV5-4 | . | TGTGCCAGCAGCTTGGAGAAAGGGCGGGCCGAGCAGTACTTC | CASSLEKGRAEQYF
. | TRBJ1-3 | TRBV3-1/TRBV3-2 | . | TGTGCCAGCAGCCACGGACAGAGTATCATATATTTT | CASSHGQSIIYF
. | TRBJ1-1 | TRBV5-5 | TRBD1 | TGTGCCAGCAGCTGGGGTGACAGGGGTGCTGAAGCTTTCTTT | CASSWGDRGAEAFF
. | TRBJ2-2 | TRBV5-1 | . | TGCGCCAGCAGCTTGGAACCAGAACTAGAGGCCGGGGAGCTGTTTTTT | CASSLEPELEAGELFF
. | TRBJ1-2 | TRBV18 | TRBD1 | TGTGCCAGCTCGATGGGGGACAGGGGCGGCTATGGCTACACCTTC | CASSMGDRGGYGYTF
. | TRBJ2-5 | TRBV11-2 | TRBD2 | TGTGCCAGCAGCTCGACTAGCGGGAGGACCCAAGAGACCCAGTACTTC | CASSSTSGRTQETQYF
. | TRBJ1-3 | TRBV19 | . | TGTGCCAGTAGTACCTCCGGCGGCTCTGGAAACACCATATATTTT | CASSTSGGSGNTIYF
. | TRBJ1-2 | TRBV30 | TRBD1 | TGTGCCTGGGCGGGACAGTACTATGGCTACACCTTC | CAWAGQYYGYTF
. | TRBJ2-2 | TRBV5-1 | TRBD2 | TGCGCCAGCAGCCTAGCGGGGGAGGCCGGGGAGCTGTTTTTT | CASSLAGEAGELFF
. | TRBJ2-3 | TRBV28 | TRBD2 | TGTGCCACACTGAAGCGGGACACAGATACGCAGTATTTT | CATLKRDTDTQYF
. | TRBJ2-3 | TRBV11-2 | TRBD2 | TGTGCCAGCAGCCCATGGACTAGCGGGGCAGATACGCAGTATTTT | CASSPWTSGADTQYF
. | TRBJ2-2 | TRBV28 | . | TGTGCCAGCAGCAGATCCGGGGGCACCGGGGAGCTGTTTTTT | CASSRSGGTGELFF
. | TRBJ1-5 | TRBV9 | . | TGTGCCAGCAGCACGGCGGGGGATAGGAATCAGCCCCAGCATTTT | CASSTAGDRNQPQHF
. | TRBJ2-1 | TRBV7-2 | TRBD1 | TGTGCCAGCAGCTTAGACGGGACAGGGGGCGGACGTGAGCAGTTCTTC | CASSLDGTGGGREQFF
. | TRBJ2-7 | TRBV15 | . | TGTGCCACCAGCGGCGCCGGGAGAACCTACGAGCAGTACTTC | CATSGAGRTYEQYF
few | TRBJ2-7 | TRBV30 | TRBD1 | TGTGCCTGGGGACAGGGGACCTACGAGCAGTACTTC | CAWGQGTYEQYF
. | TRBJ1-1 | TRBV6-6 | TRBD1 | TGTGCCAGCATCGGACAGGGGGCCACTGAAGCTTTCTTT | CASIGQGATEAFF
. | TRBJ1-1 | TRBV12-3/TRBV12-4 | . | TGTGCCAGCGGCACGACAGGGAACACTGAAGCTTTCTTT | CASGTTGNTEAFF
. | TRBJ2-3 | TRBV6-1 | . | TGTGCCAGCAGTGAAGCGGGGGGTTGGGATACGCAGTATTTT | CASSEAGGWDTQYF
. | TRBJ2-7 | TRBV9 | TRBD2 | TGTGCCAGCAGCGTAGACGGCGGGAGGGCATACGAGCAGTACTTC | CASSVDGGRAYEQYF
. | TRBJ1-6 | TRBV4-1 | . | TGCGCCAGCAGCCAAGGACAGTCTTTGGCCCTCCACTTT | CASSQGQSLALHF
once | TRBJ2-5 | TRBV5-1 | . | TGCGCCAGCAGCTTGGGGTTAGCGGAGACCCAGTACTTC | CASSLGLAETQYF
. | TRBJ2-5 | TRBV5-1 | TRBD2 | TGCGCCAGCAGCTTGGGACTAGCGGGGCGCCAAGAGACCCAGTACTTC | CASSLGLAGRQETQYF
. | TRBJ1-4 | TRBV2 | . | TGTGCCAGCAGTGATACCTCGGGCGGAGGGGAAAAACTGTTTTTT | CASSDTSGGGEKLFF
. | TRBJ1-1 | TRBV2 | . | TGTGCCAGCAAGCCGGACACTGAAGCTTTCTTT | CASKPDTEAFF
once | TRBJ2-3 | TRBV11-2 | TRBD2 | TGTGCCAGCAGCTTACCCGGACTAGCGGTCACAGATACGCAGTATTTT | CASSLPGLAVTDTQYF
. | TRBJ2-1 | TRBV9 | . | TGTGCCAGCAGCGTAGAAGGAGGTCGGGTTGAGCAGTTCTTC | CASSVEGGRVEQFF
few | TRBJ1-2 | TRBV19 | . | TGTGCCAGTAGTATAAGTTTCCAGGGGAACTATGGCTACACCTTC | CASSISFQGNYGYTF
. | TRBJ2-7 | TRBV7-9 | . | TGTGCCAGCAGCTTAGGAGGCATCCCCTACGAGCAGTACTTC | CASSLGGIPYEQYF
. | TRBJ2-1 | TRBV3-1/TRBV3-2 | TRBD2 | TGTGCCAGCAGCCCAACACCACTAGCGGAGGCCTACAATGAGCAGTTCTTC | CASSPTPLAEAYNEQFF
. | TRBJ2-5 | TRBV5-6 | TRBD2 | TGTGCCAGCAGCCGCATGGCGGGGGGACTCCAAGAGACCCAGTACTTC | CASSRMAGGLQETQYF
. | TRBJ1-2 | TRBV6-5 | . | TGTGCCAGCAGAAGTAGCAACAGGTTAATCGGCTACACCTTC | CASRSSNRLIGYTF
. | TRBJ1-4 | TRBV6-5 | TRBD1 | TGTGCCAGCAACTTACAGGGGTACATTAATGAAAAACTGTTTTTT | CASNLQGYINEKLFF
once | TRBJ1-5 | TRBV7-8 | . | TGTGCCAGCAGCCAAAACAGGGGCAATCAGCCCCAGCATTTT | CASSQNRGNQPQHF
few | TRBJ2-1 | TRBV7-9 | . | TGTGCCAGCAGCTTTGAAGCGACCTCCTACAATGAGCAGTTCTTC | CASSFEATSYNEQFF
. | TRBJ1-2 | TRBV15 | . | TGTGCCACCAGCACGGACAGCTATGGCTACACCTTC | CATSTDSYGYTF
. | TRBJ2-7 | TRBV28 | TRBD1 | TGTGCCAGCAGTTTAAGGGGGACAGGGACTCCTTCCTACGAGCAGTACTTC | CASSLRGTGTPSYEQYF
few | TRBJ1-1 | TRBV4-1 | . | TGCGCCAGCAGCCAAGGGGGCTACACTGAAGCTTTCTTT | CASSQGGYTEAFF
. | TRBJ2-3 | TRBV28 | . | TGTGCCAGCGCGGCAGGGGGCACAGATACGCAGTATTTT | CASAAGGTDTQYF
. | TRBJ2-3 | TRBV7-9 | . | TGTGCCAGCAGCTTAGGAGTTACAGATACGCAGTATTTT | CASSLGVTDTQYF
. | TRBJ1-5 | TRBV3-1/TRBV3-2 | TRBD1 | TGTGCCAGCAGCCAAGATGGGGGCGGAGGGGGCCAGCCCCAGCATTTT | CASSQDGGGGGQPQHF
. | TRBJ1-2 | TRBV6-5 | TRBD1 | TGTGCCAGCAGCCAGACAGGGTTGTATGGCTACACCTTC | CASSQTGLYGYTF
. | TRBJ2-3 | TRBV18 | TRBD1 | TGTGCCAGCTCTCTCAGACAGGGGGACACAGATACGCAGTATTTT | CASSLRQGDTDTQYF
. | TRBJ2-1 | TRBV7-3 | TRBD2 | TGTGCCAGCAGCCCTTCCACTAGCGGGAGCTCCTACAATGAGCAGTTCTTC | CASSPSTSGSSYNEQFF
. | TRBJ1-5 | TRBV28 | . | TGTGCCAGCAGTTTCTCGAATCAGCCCCAGCATTTT | CASSFSNQPQHF